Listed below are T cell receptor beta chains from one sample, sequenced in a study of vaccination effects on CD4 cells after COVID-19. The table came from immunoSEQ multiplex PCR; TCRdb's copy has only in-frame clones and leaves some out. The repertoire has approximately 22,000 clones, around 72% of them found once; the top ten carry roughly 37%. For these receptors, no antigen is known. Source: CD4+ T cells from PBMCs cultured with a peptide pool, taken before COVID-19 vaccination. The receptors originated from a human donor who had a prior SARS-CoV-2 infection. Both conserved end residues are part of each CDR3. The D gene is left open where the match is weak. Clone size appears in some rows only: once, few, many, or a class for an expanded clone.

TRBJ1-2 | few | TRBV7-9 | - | CASSALRVVNYGYTF | TGTGCCAGCAGCGCCCTCCGGGTCGTGAACTATGGCTACACCTTC
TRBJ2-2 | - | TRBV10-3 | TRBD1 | CAISEGRTGNTGELFF | TGTGCCATCAGTGAGGGGCGGACAGGGAACACCGGGGAGCTGTTTTTT
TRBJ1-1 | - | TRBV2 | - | CASSDPDTEAFF | TGTGCCAGCAGTGATCCGGACACTGAAGCTTTCTTT
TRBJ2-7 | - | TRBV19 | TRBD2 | CASRAPGLASYEQYF | TGTGCCAGTAGGGCGCCGGGACTAGCGTCTTACGAGCAGTACTTC
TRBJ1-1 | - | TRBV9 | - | CASSVGGHGTEAFF | TGTGCCAGCAGCGTAGGGGGGCACGGCACTGAAGCTTTCTTT
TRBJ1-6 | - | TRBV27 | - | CASSVTGYNSPLHF | TGTGCCAGCAGTGTGACAGGATATAATTCACCCCTCCACTTT
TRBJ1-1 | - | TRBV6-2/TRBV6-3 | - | CASSYHPGEVAEAFF | TGTGCCAGCAGTTACCACCCAGGGGAGGTCGCTGAAGCTTTCTTT
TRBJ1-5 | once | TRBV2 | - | CASSEATVFQPQHF | TGTGCCAGCAGTGAAGCGACCGTGTTTCAGCCCCAGCATTTT
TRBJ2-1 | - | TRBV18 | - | CASSPLRRDEQFF | TGTGCCAGCTCACCACTCAGGAGGGATGAGCAGTTCTTC
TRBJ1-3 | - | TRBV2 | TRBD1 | CAKKIALPGTGEGNTIYF | TGTGCCAAGAAGATCGCCCTACCCGGGACAGGGGAAGGAAACACCATATATTTT
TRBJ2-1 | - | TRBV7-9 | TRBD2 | CASSFLAGGGEQFF | TGTGCCAGCAGCTTTTTAGCGGGAGGTGGTGAGCAGTTCTTC
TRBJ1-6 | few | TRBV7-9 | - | CASSLSDSSSYNSPLHF | TGTGCCAGCAGCTTATCTGACAGTAGCTCCTATAATTCACCCCTCCACTTT
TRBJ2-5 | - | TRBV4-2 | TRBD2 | CASSRGLAGPQETQYF | TGTGCCAGCAGCCGAGGACTAGCGGGGCCCCAAGAGACCCAGTACTTC
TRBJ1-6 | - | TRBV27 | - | CASSPRDLNSPLHF | TGTGCCAGCAGTCCCCGGGACCTTAATTCACCCCTCCACTTT
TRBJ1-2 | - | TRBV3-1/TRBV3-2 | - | CASSNLVTDNSDGYTF | TGTGCCAGCAGCAATCTAGTAACAGACAACTCTGATGGCTACACCTTC
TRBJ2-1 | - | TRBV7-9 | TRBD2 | CASSSSLGTSGGNEQFF | TGTGCCAGCAGCTCCAGCCTGGGGACTAGCGGGGGTAATGAGCAGTTCTTC
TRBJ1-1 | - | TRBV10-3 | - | CAISEQRMVNTEAFF | TGTGCCATCAGTGAGCAAAGGATGGTGAACACTGAAGCTTTCTTT
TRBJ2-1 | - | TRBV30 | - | CAWSVDSYNEQFF | TGTGCCTGGAGTGTAGACTCGTACAATGAGCAGTTCTTC
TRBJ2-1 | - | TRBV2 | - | CASRTTLAAEQFF | TGTGCCAGCAGAACAACCCTGGCGGCTGAGCAGTTCTTC
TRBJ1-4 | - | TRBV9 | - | CASSVGQMGEKLFF | TGTGCCAGCAGCGTCGGGCAAATGGGGGAAAAACTGTTTTTT
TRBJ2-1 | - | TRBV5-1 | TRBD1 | CASSPWPGTGRVNEQFF | TGCGCCAGCAGCCCATGGCCCGGGACAGGGAGGGTCAATGAGCAGTTCTTC
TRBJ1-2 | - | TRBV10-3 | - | CAIRAPERGYGYTF | TGTGCCATCAGGGCCCCGGAGCGGGGCTATGGCTACACCTTC
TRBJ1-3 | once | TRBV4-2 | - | CASSQDFWGSGNTIYF | TGTGCCAGCAGCCAAGATTTCTGGGGCTCTGGAAACACCATATATTTT
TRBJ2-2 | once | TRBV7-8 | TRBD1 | CASSRQGVNTGELFF | TGTGCCAGCAGCAGACAGGGAGTGAACACCGGGGAGCTGTTTTTT
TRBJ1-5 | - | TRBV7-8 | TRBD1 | CASSSAPDRGRGNQPQHF | TGTGCCAGCAGTTCGGCCCCGGACAGGGGGCGCGGGAATCAGCCCCAGCATTTT
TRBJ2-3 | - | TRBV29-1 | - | CSVVLTGASTDTQYF | TGCAGCGTTGTTTTAACCGGTGCTAGCACAGATACGCAGTATTTT
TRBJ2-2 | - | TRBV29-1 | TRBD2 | CSVKTIIAGATGELFF | TGCAGCGTGAAGACAATTATAGCGGGAGCGACCGGGGAGCTGTTTTTT
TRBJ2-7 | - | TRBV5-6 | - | CASSLWGASYEQYF | TGTGCCAGCAGCTTGTGGGGAGCCTCCTACGAGCAGTACTTC
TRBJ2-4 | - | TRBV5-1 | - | CASSFQSVKNIQYF | TGCGCCAGCAGCTTCCAGTCTGTCAAAAACATTCAGTACTTC
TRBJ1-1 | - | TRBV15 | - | CATSRDSRTEAFF | TGTGCCACCAGCAGAGACTCCAGAACTGAAGCTTTCTTT
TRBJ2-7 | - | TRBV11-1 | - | CASSYSGQGYEQYF | TGTGCCAGCAGCTATAGCGGTCAGGGCTACGAGCAGTACTTC
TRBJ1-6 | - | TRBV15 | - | CATSRGAWGRDSPLHF | TGTGCCACCAGCAGAGGTGCTTGGGGTAGGGATTCACCCCTCCACTTT
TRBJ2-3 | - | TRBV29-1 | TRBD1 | CSVVRDRGSDTQYF | TGCAGCGTTGTTCGGGACAGGGGATCAGATACGCAGTATTTT
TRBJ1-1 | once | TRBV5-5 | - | CASSLAITAGNTEAFF | TGTGCCAGCAGCTTGGCGATCACCGCGGGGAACACTGAAGCTTTCTTT
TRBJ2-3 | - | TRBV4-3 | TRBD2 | CASSRSGGGTQYF | TGCGCCAGCAGCCGTTCCGGCGGGGGTACGCAGTATTTT
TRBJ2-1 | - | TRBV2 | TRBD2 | CATRTSSYNEQFF | TGTGCCACCAGGACTAGCTCCTACAATGAGCAGTTCTTC
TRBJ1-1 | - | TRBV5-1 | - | CASSLGWRDTEAFF | TGCGCCAGCAGCTTAGGGTGGAGGGACACTGAAGCTTTCTTT
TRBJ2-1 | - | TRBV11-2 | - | CASSYTYRVDEQFF | TGTGCCAGCAGCTACACTTACAGGGTCGATGAGCAGTTCTTC
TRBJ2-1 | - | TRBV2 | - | CASSEYNEQFF | TGTGCCAGCAGTGAATACAATGAGCAGTTCTTC
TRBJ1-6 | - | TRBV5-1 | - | CASSLNWGSYNSPLHF | TGCGCCAGCAGCTTGAACTGGGGCTCCTATAATTCACCCCTCCACTTT
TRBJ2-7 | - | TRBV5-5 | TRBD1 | CASSSAGTGGSYEQYF | TGTGCCAGCAGCTCAGCCGGGACAGGGGGCTCCTACGAGCAGTACTTC